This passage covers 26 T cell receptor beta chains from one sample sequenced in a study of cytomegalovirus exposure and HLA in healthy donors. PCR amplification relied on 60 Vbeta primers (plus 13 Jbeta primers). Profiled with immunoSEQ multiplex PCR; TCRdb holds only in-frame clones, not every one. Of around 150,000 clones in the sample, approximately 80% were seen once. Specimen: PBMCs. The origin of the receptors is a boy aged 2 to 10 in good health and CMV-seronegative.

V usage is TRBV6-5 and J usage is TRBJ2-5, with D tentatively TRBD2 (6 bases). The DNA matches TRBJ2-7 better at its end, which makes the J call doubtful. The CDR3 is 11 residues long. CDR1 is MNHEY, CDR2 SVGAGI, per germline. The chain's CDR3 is CASTEGYEQYF. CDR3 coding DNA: TGTGCCAGCACGGAGGGCTACGAGCAGTACTTC.

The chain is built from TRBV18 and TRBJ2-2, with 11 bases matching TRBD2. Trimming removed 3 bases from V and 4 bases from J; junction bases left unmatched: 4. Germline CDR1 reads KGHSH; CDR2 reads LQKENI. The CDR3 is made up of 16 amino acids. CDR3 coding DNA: TGTGCCAGCTCACCGCTAGCGGGGGGCACCACCGGGGAGCTGTTTTTT. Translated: CASSPLAGGTTGELFF.

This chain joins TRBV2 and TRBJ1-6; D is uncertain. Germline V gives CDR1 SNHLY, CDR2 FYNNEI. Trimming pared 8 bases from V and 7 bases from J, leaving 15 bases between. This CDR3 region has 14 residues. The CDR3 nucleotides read TGTGCCAGCGGGCAGGCAACCGCCAATTCACCCCTCCACTTT. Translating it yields CASGQATANSPLHF.

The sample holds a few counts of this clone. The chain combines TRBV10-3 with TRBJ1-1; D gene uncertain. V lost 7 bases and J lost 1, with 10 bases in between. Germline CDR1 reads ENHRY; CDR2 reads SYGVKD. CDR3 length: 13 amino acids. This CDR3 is CAIMGGSNTEAFF. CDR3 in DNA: TGTGCCATCATGGGAGGGTCGAACACTGAAGCTTTCTTT.

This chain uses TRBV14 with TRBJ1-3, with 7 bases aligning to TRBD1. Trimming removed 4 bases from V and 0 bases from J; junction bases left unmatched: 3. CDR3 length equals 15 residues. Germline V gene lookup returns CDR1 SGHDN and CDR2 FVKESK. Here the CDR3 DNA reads TGTGCCAGCAGCCCGACAGGGAGCTCTGGAAACACCATATATTTT. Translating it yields CASSPTGSSGNTIYF.

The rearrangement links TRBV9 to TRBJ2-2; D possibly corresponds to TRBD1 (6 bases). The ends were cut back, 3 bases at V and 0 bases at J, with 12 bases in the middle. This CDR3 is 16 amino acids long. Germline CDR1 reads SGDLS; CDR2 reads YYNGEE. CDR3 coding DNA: TGTGCCAGCAGCGCTCGGGGACACCCGAACACCGGGGAGCTGTTTTTT. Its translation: CASSARGHPNTGELFF.

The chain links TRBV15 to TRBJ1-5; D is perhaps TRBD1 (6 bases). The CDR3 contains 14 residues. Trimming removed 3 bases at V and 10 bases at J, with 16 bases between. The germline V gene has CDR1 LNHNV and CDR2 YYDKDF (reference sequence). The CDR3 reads CATSRRQEVYPQHF. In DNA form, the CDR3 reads TGTGCCACCAGCAGGAGACAGGAAGTTTATCCCCAGCATTTT.

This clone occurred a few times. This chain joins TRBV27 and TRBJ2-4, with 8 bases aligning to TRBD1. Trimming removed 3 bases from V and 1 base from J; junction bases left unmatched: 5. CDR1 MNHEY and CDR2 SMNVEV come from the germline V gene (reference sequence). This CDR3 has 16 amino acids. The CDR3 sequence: CASSFSTGGAKNIQYF. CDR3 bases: TGTGCCAGCAGTTTCTCAACAGGGGGGGCCAAAAACATTCAGTACTTC.

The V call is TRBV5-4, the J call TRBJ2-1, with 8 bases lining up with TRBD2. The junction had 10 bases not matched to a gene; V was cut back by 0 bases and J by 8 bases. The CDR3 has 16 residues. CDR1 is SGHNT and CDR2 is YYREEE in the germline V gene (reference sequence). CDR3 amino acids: CASSLGTMREVDEQFF. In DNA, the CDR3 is TGTGCCAGCAGCTTGGGCACTATGCGGGAGGTCGATGAGCAGTTCTTC. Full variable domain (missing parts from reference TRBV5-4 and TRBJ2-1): ETGVTQSPTHLIKTRGQQVTLRCSSQSGHNTVSWYQQALGQGPQFIFQYYREEENGRGNFPPRFSGLQFPNYSSELNVNALELDDSALYLCASSLGTMREVDEQFFGPGTRLTVL.

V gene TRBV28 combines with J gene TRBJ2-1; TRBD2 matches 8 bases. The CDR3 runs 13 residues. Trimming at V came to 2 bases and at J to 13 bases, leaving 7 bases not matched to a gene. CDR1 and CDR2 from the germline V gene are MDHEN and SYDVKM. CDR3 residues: CASSLPPGLGQFF. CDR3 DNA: TGTGCCAGCAGTTTACCCCCGGGACTAGGTCAGTTCTTC. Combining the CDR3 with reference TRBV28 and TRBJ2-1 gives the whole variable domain DVKVTQSSRYLVKRTGEKVFLECVQDMDHENMFWYRQDPGLGLRLIYFSYDVKMKEKGDIPEGYSVSREKKERFSLILESASTNQTSMYLCASSLPPGLGQFFGPGTRLTVL.

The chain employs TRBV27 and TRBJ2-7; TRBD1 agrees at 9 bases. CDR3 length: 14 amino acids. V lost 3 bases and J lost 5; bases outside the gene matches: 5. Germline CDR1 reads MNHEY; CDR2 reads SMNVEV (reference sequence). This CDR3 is CASSLGQGFDEQYF. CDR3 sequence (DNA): TGTGCCAGCAGTTTGGGACAGGGTTTCGACGAGCAGTACTTC.

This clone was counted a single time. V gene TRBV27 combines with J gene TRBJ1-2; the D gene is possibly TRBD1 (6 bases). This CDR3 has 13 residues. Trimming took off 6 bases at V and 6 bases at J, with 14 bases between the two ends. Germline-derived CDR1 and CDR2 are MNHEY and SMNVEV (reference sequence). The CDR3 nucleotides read TGTGCCAGCAGACACAGGGTTTCAAATGGCTACACCTTC. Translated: CASRHRVSNGYTF.

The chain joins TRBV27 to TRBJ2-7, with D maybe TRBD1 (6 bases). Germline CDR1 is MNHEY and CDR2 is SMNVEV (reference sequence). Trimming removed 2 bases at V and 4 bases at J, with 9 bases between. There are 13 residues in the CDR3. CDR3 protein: CASSLTGWYEQYF. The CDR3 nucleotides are TGTGCCAGCAGTTTAACAGGGTGGTACGAGCAGTACTTC.

The CDR3 sequence is CASSSGGGPRSYEQYF. CDR3 nucleotides: TGTGCCAGCAGCTCCGGGGGAGGGCCACGCTCCTACGAGCAGTACTTC. J is TRBJ2-7 and V is TRBV7-8, with 7 positions matching TRBD2. Germline V gives CDR1 SGHVS, CDR2 FQNEAQ. The CDR3 length is 16 residues. After removal of 4 bases from V and 0 bases from J, the junction contained 9 bases not matched to a gene.

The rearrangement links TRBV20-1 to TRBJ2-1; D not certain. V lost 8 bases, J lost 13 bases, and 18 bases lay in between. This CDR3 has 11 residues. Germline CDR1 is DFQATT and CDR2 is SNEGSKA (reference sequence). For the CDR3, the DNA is TGCAGTACAGCCAAAGCCGAGAGTCAGTTCTTC. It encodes CSTAKAESQFF.

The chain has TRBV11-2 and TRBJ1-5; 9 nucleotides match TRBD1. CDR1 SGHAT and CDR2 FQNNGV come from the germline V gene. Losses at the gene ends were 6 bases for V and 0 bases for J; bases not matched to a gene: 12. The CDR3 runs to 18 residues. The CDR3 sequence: CASRPTYRGRYSNQPQHF. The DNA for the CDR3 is TGTGCCAGCAGACCAACTTACAGGGGGCGTTATAGCAATCAGCCCCAGCATTTT. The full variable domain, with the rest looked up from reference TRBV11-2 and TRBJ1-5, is EAGVAQSPRYKIIEKRQSVAFWCNPISGHATLYWYQQILGQGPKLLIQFQNNGVVDDSQLPKDRFSAERLKGVDSTLKIQPAKLEDSAVYLCASRPTYRGRYSNQPQHFGDGTRLSIL.

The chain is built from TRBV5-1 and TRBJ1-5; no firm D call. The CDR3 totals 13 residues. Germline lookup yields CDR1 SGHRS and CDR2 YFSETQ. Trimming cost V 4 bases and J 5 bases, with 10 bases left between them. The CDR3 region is CASSVDGDQPQHF. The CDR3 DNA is TGCGCCAGCAGCGTGGACGGTGATCAGCCCCAGCATTTT.

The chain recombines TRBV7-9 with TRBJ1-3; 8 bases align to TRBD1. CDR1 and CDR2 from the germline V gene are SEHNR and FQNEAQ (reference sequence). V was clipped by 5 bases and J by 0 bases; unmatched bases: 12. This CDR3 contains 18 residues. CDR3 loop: CASSRTGTGRLSGNTIYF. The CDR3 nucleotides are TGTGCCAGCAGCCGTACCGGGACAGGACGACTCTCTGGAAACACCATATATTTT.

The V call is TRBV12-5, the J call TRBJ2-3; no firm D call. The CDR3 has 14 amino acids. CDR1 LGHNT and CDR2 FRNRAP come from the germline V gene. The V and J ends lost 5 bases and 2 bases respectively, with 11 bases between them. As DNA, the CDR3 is TGTGCTAGTGGTCCTCCGGTAGTCACAGATACGCAGTATTTT. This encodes CASGPPVVTDTQYF.

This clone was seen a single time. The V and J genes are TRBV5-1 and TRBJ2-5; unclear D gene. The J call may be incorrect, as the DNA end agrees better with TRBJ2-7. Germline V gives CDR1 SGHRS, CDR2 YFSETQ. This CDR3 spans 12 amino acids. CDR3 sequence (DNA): TGCGCCAGCAGCTTTGGGGCCTACGAGCAGTACTTC. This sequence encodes CASSFGAYEQYF.

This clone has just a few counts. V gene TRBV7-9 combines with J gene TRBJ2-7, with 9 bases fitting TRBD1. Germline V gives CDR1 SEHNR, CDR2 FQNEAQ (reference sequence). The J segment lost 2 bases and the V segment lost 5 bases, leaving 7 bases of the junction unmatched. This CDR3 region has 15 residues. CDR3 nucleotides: TGTGCCAGCAGCCCCCTGGACAGGGGTCCCTACGAGCAGTACTTC. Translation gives CASSPLDRGPYEQYF.

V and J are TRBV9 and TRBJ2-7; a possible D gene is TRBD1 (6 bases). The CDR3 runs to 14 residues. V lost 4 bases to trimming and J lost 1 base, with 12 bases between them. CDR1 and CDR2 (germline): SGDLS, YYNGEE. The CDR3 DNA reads TGTGCCAGCAGCAACCGGGACACGTCCTACGAGCAGTACTTC. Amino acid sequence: CASSNRDTSYEQYF.

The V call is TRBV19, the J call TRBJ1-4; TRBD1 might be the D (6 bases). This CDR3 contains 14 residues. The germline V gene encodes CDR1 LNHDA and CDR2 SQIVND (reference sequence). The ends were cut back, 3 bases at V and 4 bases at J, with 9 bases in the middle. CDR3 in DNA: TGTGCCAGTAGTATCGCACAGGGTAATGAAAAACTGTTTTTT. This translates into CASSIAQGNEKLFF.

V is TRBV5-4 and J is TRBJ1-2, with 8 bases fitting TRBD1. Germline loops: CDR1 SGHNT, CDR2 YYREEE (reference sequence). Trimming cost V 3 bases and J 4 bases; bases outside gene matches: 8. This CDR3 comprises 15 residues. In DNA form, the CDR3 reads TGTGCCAGCAGCTCCGGACAGGGCCCGTCCTATGGCTACACCTTC. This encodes CASSSGQGPSYGYTF.

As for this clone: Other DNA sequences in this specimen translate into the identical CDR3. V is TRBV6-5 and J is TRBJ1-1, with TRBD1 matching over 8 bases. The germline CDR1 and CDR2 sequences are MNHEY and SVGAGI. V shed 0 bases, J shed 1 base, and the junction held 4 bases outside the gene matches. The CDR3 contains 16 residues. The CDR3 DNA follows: TGTGCCAGCAGTTACTCCGGACAGGGCCCGAACACTGAAGCTTTCTTT. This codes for CASSYSGQGPNTEAFF.

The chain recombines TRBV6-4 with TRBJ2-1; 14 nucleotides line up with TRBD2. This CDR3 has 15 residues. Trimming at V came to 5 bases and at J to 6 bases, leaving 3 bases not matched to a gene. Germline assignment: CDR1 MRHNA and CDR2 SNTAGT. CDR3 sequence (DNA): TGTGCCAGCAGTTCGGGACTAGCGGGGGCCAATGAGCAGTTCTTC. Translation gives CASSSGLAGANEQFF.